This T cell receptor beta chain is from a study of T cell responses to AZD1222 COVID-19 vaccine. Study in general: It was second doses at about 4 or about 12 weeks that were pooled.

The study's findings and limits: At 160-218 and 743-854, vaccine-associated CD4 TCRs were dominant, and they spanned spike. Just a handful of people given AZD1222 tested seropositive at baseline. Possibly, clonal diversity was underestimated; donors were largely white British and included more females.

Clones were read by immunoSEQ multiplex PCR, and TCRdb kept only the in-frame ones, dropping some. This sample has about 120,000 clones, with 75% to 90% found just once. V dropped 3 bases and J dropped 0 bases, with 18 bases sitting between them. This CDR3 region has 18 residues. Germline V gene data show CDR1 as PRHDT and CDR2 as FYEKMQ (reference sequence). In regard to this clone: Its antigen is unidentified.

The sequence was collected from an adult in good health. The genes are TRBV13 and TRBJ1-3; a possible D gene is TRBD1 (6 bases). The sequences come from peripheral blood, collected on day 0 of AZD1222 vaccination. The CDR3 DNA sequence: TGTGCCAGCAGCTTCTTAGGGGGGCGGAAGAGCTCTGGAAACACCATATATTTT. Translated, it gives CASSFLGGRKSSGNTIYF.